What follows are 13 T cell receptor beta chains derived from one specimen sequenced in a study of post-analysis software for immune sequencing data. Whole-study results and caveats: TRBV segments more frequent in patients than in controls numbered roughly 5 and included TRBV5-6, TRBV5-1 and TRBV20-1.

No antigen has been identified for these receptors. The authors incorporated unique molecular identifiers into the TCR beta cDNA libraries. One entry per CDR3 protein, called by TCRdb with MiXCR from the PCR reads. The table records around 700,000 distinct CDR3 sequences, over 45% of them present only once. What was sequenced was blood. The source of these receptors is a girl aged 2 to 9 with multiple sclerosis.

This sequence joins TRBV6-4 and TRBJ2-2; a weak D match, TRBD2 (5 bases). The V and J ends lost 5 bases and 7 bases respectively, with 11 bases between them. Per germline, CDR1 MRHNA and CDR2 SNTAGT. The CDR3 spans 13 residues. The CDR3 bases are TGTGCCAGCAGTACAGAGGCGGGCGGGGAGCTGTTTTTT. Translated: CASSTEAGGELFF.

The gene calls are TRBV7-2 and TRBJ2-1; 11 nucleotides line up with TRBD2. Germline CDR1 SGHTA, CDR2 FQGNSA. The CDR3 covers 19 residues. V shed 1 base and J 4 bases; nucleotides not matched to a gene: 12. The CDR3 sequence is CASSLVSGGASGAYNEQFF. The CDR3 nucleotides are TGTGCCAGCAGCTTAGTTAGCGGGGGGGCCTCGGGGGCGTACAATGAGCAGTTCTTC.

The chain combines TRBV7-9 with TRBJ2-3; D remains unclear. V lost 1 base, J lost 7 bases, and 12 bases lay in between. The CDR3 runs to 14 residues. The germline CDR1 and CDR2 sequences are SEHNR and FQNEAQ (reference sequence). CDR3 sequence reads: CASSLDSVPHTQYF. CDR3 coding DNA: TGTGCCAGCAGCTTAGATAGTGTCCCGCATACGCAGTATTTT.

V is TRBV18 and J is TRBJ2-5; 13 nucleotides line up with TRBD2. The V and J ends lost 4 bases and 1 base, in that order; junction bases with no gene match: 3. CDR3 length: 16 residues. Per the germline V gene, CDR1 is KGHSH and CDR2 is LQKENI. The CDR3 reads CASSLGTSGTQETQYF. In DNA form, the CDR3 reads TGTGCCAGCTCACTCGGGACTAGCGGGACCCAAGAGACCCAGTACTTC.

The sample holds a few counts of this clonotype. The chain has TRBV27 and TRBJ1-5, with TRBD1 as a possible D gene (5 bases). The germline V gene has CDR1 MNHEY and CDR2 SMNVEV (reference sequence). Trimming left V 5 bases short and J 3 bases short, with 11 bases between. The CDR3 is made up of 14 amino acids. This CDR3 is CASSEGLVNQPQHF. The CDR3 DNA is TGTGCCAGCAGTGAGGGACTGGTCAATCAGCCCCAGCATTTT.

The gene calls are TRBV12-3 or TRBV12-4 and TRBJ2-5; 7 nucleotides match TRBD2. The V gene end was trimmed by 6 bases and the J gene end by 5 bases; junction bases not matched to a gene: 9. The CDR3 has 14 amino acids. The CDR3 nucleotides are TGTGCCAGCAGACGGGGAGGGCCAGGGGAGACCCAGTACTTC. Translated, it gives CASRRGGPGETQYF.

There are a few counts of this clonotype. This chain links TRBV15 with TRBJ2-1, with TRBD2 matching over 9 bases. The CDR3 runs to 15 residues. Germline CDR1 is LNHNV and CDR2 is YYDKDF (reference sequence). The ends lost 0 bases at V and 6 bases at J; junction bases unmatched: 3. The CDR3 nucleotides read TGTGCCACCAGCAGAGATCGCGGGGGGGCCAATGAGCAGTTCTTC. It codes for CATSRDRGGANEQFF.

The V and J genes are TRBV28 and TRBJ2-1; a weak D match, TRBD2 (5 bases). V was trimmed by 4 bases and J by 4 bases, leaving 14 bases between them. The germline gives CDR1 MDHEN, CDR2 SYDVKM. The CDR3 totals 15 residues. Written as DNA, the CDR3 is TGTGCCAGCAGTTGGCGGGCTTTGGGATACAATGAGCAGTTCTTC. It codes for CASSWRALGYNEQFF.

The chain combines TRBV20-1 with TRBJ1-2; TRBD1 aligns across 7 bases. The CDR3 has 15 amino acids. The germline V gene encodes CDR1 DFQATT and CDR2 SNEGSKA (reference sequence). The V segment lost 2 bases and the J segment 0 bases; nucleotides outside the gene matches: 6. In DNA, the CDR3 is TGCAGTGCTAGACCCGGACAGGTGGCTAACTATGGCTACACCTTC. Protein product: CSARPGQVANYGYTF.

There are a few counts of this clonotype. The chain is built from TRBV12-3 or TRBV12-4 and TRBJ1-1; TRBD1 aligns across 8 bases. V gave up 6 bases and J gave up 5 bases; unmatched junction bases: 5. CDR3 length: 13 residues. This chain's CDR3 is CASRRTGNTEAFF. CDR3 DNA sequence: TGTGCCAGCAGGAGGACAGGGAATACTGAAGCTTTCTTT.

V usage is TRBV7-2 and J usage is TRBJ2-3, with unresolved D. The CDR3 runs 12 residues. V gave up 3 bases and J gave up 7 bases, with 8 bases separating them. The germline CDR1 and CDR2 sequences are SGHTA and FQGNSA. CDR3 coding DNA: TGTGCCAGCAGCTTGGGCCCGAATACGCAGTATTTT. Residues: CASSLGPNTQYF.

This clonotype appeared a few times. CDR3 region: CASSQTVNRDPSSYNEQFF. The CDR3 DNA follows: TGCGCCAGCAGCCAAACCGTAAACCGGGACCCGAGCTCCTACAATGAGCAGTTCTTC. The genes are TRBV4-1 and TRBJ2-1; D possibly uses TRBD1 or TRBD2 (5 bases each). V was pared by 2 bases and J by 0 bases, with 20 bases between. The CDR3 covers 19 residues. The V gene's germline CDR1 is MGHRA and CDR2 YSYEKL.

In its sample, this clonotype was seen once. An end of the junction does not agree with germline; a read error may underlie this. The genes are TRBV7-9 and TRBJ1-5; no clear D. There are 18 residues in the CDR3. In germline, CDR1 is SEHNR, CDR2 FQNEAQ (reference sequence). The CDR3 DNA reads as TGTGCCGGCAGCTTATCGTTTGGTAAGGGTCCCAGCAATCAGCCCCAGCATTTT. Translation: CAGSLSFGKGPSNQPQHF.